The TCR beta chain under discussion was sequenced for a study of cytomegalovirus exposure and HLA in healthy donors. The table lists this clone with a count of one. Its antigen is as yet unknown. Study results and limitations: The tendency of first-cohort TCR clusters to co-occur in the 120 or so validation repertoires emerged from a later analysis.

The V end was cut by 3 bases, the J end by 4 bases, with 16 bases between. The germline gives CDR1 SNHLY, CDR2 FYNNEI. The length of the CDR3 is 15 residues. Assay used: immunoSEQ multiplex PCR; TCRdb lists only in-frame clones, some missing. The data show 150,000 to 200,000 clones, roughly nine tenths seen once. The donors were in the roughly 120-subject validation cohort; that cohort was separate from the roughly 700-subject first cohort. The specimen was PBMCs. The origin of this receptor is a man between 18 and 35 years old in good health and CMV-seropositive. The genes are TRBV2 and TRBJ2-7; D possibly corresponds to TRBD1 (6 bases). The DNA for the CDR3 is TGTGCCAGCAGTGACCGGACAGAGACTTATTACGAGCAGTACTTC. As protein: CASSDRTETYYEQYF.